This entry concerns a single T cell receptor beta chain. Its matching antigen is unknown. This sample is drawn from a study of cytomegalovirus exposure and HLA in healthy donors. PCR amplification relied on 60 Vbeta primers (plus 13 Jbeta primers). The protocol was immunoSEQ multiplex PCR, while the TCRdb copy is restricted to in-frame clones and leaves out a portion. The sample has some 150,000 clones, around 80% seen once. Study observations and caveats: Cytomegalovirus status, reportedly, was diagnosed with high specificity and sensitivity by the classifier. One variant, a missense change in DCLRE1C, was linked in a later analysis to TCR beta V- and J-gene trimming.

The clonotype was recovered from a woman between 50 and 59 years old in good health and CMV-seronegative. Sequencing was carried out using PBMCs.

The CDR3 reads CASSRGQGDTDTQYF. CDR3 sequence (DNA): TGTGCCAGCAGCCGAGGACAGGGGGACACAGATACGCAGTATTTT. The chain joins TRBV4-2 to TRBJ2-3, with 10 bases identical to TRBD1. Germline assignment: CDR1 LGHNA and CDR2 YNFKEQ. The CDR3 is 15 residues long. J lost 2 bases, V lost 4 bases, and 3 bases had no gene match.